These 18 T cell receptor beta chains originate from one sample sequenced in a study of cytomegalovirus exposure and HLA in healthy donors. PCR involved 60 Vbeta and 13 Jbeta primers. TCRdb keeps only in-frame clones here, not all; method: immunoSEQ multiplex PCR. Among about 250,000 clones listed, 85% to 95% were seen once. The sequenced sample consisted of PBMCs. The origin of the receptors is a girl under 10 years old in good health and CMV-seronegative.

This clone was recorded only once. The chain recombines TRBV5-4 with TRBJ2-1; D is uncertain. The V gene's germline CDR1 is SGHNT and CDR2 YYREEE (reference sequence). This CDR3 is built from 11 residues. V was trimmed by 4 bases and J by 8 bases, leaving 7 bases between them. CDR3 nucleotides: TGTGCCAGCAGCCAGGCAGATGAGCAGTTCTTC. Protein: CASSQADEQFF.

The J gene is TRBJ2-2, the V gene TRBV7-8; 7 nucleotides match TRBD2. This CDR3 has 17 residues. V lost 0 bases and J lost 3; bases outside the gene matches: 7. The V gene's germline CDR1 is SGHVS and CDR2 FQNEAQ. CDR3 DNA sequence: TGTGCCAGCAGCTTAGCGGGCGGGGGTAGGGACACCGGGGAGCTGTTTTTT. It codes for CASSLAGGGRDTGELFF.

V and J are TRBV7-2 and TRBJ1-3; D is possibly TRBD1 (6 bases). This CDR3 has 14 residues. The germline V gene encodes CDR1 SGHTA and CDR2 FQGNSA. Trimming stripped 6 bases from V and 0 bases from J, with 9 bases between. In DNA, the CDR3 is TGTGCCAGCAGAGGGGGGGGCTCTGGAAACACCATATATTTT. Translation: CASRGGGSGNTIYF.

This sequence joins TRBV5-1 and TRBJ2-7; possibly TRBD2 for D (6 bases). V shed 5 bases and J shed 6 bases, with 21 bases lying between them. This CDR3 region has 15 residues. From germline, CDR1 is SGHRS and CDR2 YFSETQ. CDR3 amino acids: CASRRGFWRGREQYF. In DNA form, the CDR3 reads TGCGCCAGCAGGCGTGGATTCTGGAGGGGTCGCGAGCAGTACTTC.

The V call is TRBV5-1, the J call TRBJ2-3, with 8 bases aligning to TRBD1. The CDR3 covers 15 residues. CDR1 and CDR2 (germline): SGHRS, YFSETQ. The V and J ends lost 6 bases and 3 bases, in that order; junction bases with no gene match: 9. In DNA, the CDR3 is TGCGCCAGCACCACGCAGGGGGCGGATACAGATACGCAGTATTTT. The encoded protein is CASTTQGADTDTQYF.

The genes are TRBV29-1 and TRBJ1-1; perhaps TRBD1 as D (6 bases). Germline values: CDR1 SQVTM, CDR2 ANQGSEA. This CDR3 region has 11 residues. V was trimmed by 5 bases and J by 6 bases, leaving 10 bases between them. The CDR3 DNA reads as TGCAGCGTTCAGACAGGAGCTGAAGCTTTCTTT. Its protein is CSVQTGAEAFF.

This chain links TRBV18 with TRBJ2-1; 12 bases are a match to TRBD2. This CDR3 is 17 amino acids long. Germline V gene data show CDR1 as KGHSH and CDR2 as LQKENI. V lost 5 bases, J lost 2 bases, and 7 bases stayed unmatched. This CDR3 reads CASSSRLAGVAYNEQFF. The DNA of the CDR3 is TGTGCCAGCTCATCCCGACTAGCGGGGGTCGCCTACAATGAGCAGTTCTTC.

The chain employs TRBV10-1 and TRBJ2-7; 14 nucleotides match TRBD2. CDR3 length: 16 residues. V dropped 5 bases and J dropped 3; count of bases not matched to a gene: 6. The germline gives CDR1 WNHNN, CDR2 SYGVQD (reference sequence). The CDR3 DNA follows: TGCGCCAGCAGTTCGGGACTAGCGGGAGTGGACTACGAGCAGTACTTC. This gives the protein CASSSGLAGVDYEQYF.

The genes are TRBV5-4 and TRBJ1-1, with 7 bases matching TRBD1. The length of the CDR3 is 14 residues. With 4 bases clipped from V and 6 bases from J, the junction kept 9 bases outside the gene matches. Germline-derived CDR1 and CDR2 are SGHNT and YYREEE (reference sequence). This CDR3 is CASSQEQGSAEAFF. In DNA form, the CDR3 reads TGTGCCAGCAGCCAGGAACAGGGGAGCGCTGAAGCTTTCTTT.

The chain carries TRBV5-1 and TRBJ1-4, with D possibly being TRBD1 (6 bases). This CDR3 spans 16 amino acids. V was clipped by 5 bases and J by 8 bases, with 22 bases between them. Germline V gene sequence: CDR1 SGHRS, CDR2 YFSETQ. CDR3 in amino acids: CASSNPGRGSGEKLFF. The CDR3, as DNA: TGCGCCAGCAGTAACCCGGGAAGGGGGAGCGGCGAAAAACTGTTTTTT. The full variable domain, completed using reference TRBV5-1 and TRBJ1-4, is KAGVTQTPRYLIKTRGQQVTLSCSPISGHRSVSWYQQTPGQGLQFLFEYFSETQRNKGNFPGRFSGRQFSNSRSEMNVSTLELGDSALYLCASSNPGRGSGEKLFFGSGTQLSVL.

The chain couples TRBV9 to TRBJ2-3; weak D call: TRBD2 (6 bases). The V gene lost 4 bases and the J gene lost 0 bases, with 18 bases spanning the gap. Germline assignment: CDR1 SGDLS and CDR2 YYNGEE. This CDR3 region has 17 residues. The CDR3 region has the DNA TGTGCCAGCAGCACCCGCCGGTGGACTAACAGCACAGATACGCAGTATTTT. Its protein product is CASSTRRWTNSTDTQYF.

This chain joins TRBV27 and TRBJ1-2; D is perhaps TRBD1 (6 bases). This CDR3 has 15 amino acids. Germline CDR1 is MNHEY and CDR2 is SMNVEV (reference sequence). The V and J ends lost 5 bases and 4 bases respectively, with 17 bases between them. CDR3 DNA sequence: TGTGCCAGCAGTAATCTCCAGGGGAGAGGCTATGGCTACACCTTC. This translates into CASSNLQGRGYGYTF.

This rearrangement joins TRBV15 to TRBJ1-5, with D possibly matching TRBD1 (5 bases). The V end lost 2 bases, the J end lost 2 bases, and 10 bases lay between the germline ends. The CDR3 runs to 15 residues. From germline, CDR1 is LNHNV and CDR2 YYDKDF (reference sequence). The DNA for the CDR3 is TGTGCCACCAGCAGATCTCGGGGGGGCAATCAGCCCCAGCATTTT. This sequence encodes CATSRSRGGNQPQHF. The variable domain in full, completed from reference TRBV15 and TRBJ1-5, reads DAMVIQNPRYQVTQFGKPVTLSCSQTLNHNVMYWYQQKSSQAPKLLFHYYDKDFNNEADTPDNFQSRRPNTSFCFLDIRSPGLGDTAMYLCATSRSRGGNQPQHFGDGTRLSIL.

The V call is TRBV27, the J call TRBJ2-3; TRBD2 matches at 9 bases. The CDR3 contains 17 residues. Germline values: CDR1 MNHEY, CDR2 SMNVEV (reference sequence). The V and J ends lost 2 bases and 1 base, in that order; junction bases with no gene match: 7. CDR3 in DNA: TGTGCCAGCAGTTTACAGGGGTCTAGCGGGGGCACAGATACGCAGTATTTT. Amino acids: CASSLQGSSGGTDTQYF.

The CDR3 spells CASSLERRANYGYTF. Written as DNA, the CDR3 is TGTGCCAGCAGCTTAGAGCGTCGAGCTAACTATGGCTACACCTTC. This chain joins TRBV7-9 and TRBJ1-2; no clear D gene. CDR1 is SEHNR and CDR2 is FQNEAQ in the germline V gene (reference sequence). V was shortened by 1 base and J by 0 bases, with 9 bases between the two germline ends. The CDR3 is 15 residues long.

This clone appeared once. The chain is built from TRBV30 and TRBJ1-2, with no clear D. The CDR3 runs to 11 residues. Trimming shortened V by 1 base and J by 8 bases, and 8 bases separated the two germline ends. The germline gives CDR1 GTSNPN, CDR2 SVGIG (reference sequence). CDR3: CAWSGRGGYTF. For the CDR3, the DNA is TGTGCCTGGAGTGGTCGAGGGGGCTACACCTTC.

V is TRBV6-1 and J is TRBJ1-5; TRBD1 matches 7 bases. V was clipped by 5 bases and J by 4 bases; unmatched bases: 5. This CDR3 spans 14 amino acids. The V gene's germline CDR1 is MNHNS and CDR2 SASEGT. This CDR3 reads CASSTGDRNQPQHF. The DNA for the CDR3 is TGTGCCAGCAGTACCGGGGACAGAAATCAGCCCCAGCATTTT.

V gene TRBV7-8 combines with J gene TRBJ2-7, with D perhaps matching TRBD2 (6 bases). Trimming removed 5 bases at V and 6 bases at J, with 14 bases between. The CDR3 runs 13 residues. The germline V gene encodes CDR1 SGHVS and CDR2 FQNEAQ. The CDR3 loop reads CASSTTSVGEQYF. In nucleotides, the CDR3 is TGTGCCAGCAGCACGACTAGTGTGGGCGAGCAGTACTTC.